The 15 T cell receptor beta chains in this list originate from one sample, sequenced in a study of cytomegalovirus exposure and HLA in healthy donors. PCR was performed using 60 Vbeta and 13 Jbeta primers. Profiled with immunoSEQ multiplex PCR; TCRdb holds only in-frame clones, not every one. The data contain more than 100,000 clones, 55% to 75% of them singletons. The specimen sequenced was PBMCs. These receptors were collected from a woman in her thirties or forties in good health and CMV-seropositive.

The J gene is TRBJ2-7, the V gene TRBV15; D uncertain. This CDR3 has 14 amino acids. Trimming removed 0 bases from V and 7 bases from J, with 13 bases in between. Germline V gives CDR1 LNHNV, CDR2 YYDKDF (reference sequence). The CDR3 coding sequence is TGTGCCACCAGCAGAGACAGGTACTCTCTTGAGCAGTACTTC. Its protein is CATSRDRYSLEQYF.

The J gene is TRBJ1-2, the V gene TRBV6-5; the D is unclear. The CDR3 consists of 12 residues. The germline V and J ends were trimmed by 5 bases and 6 bases, with 10 bases remaining between them. Germline values: CDR1 MNHEY, CDR2 SVGAGI. The CDR3, as DNA: TGTGCCAGCAGTCGCCACGGGGATGGCTACACCTTC. Its translation: CASSRHGDGYTF.

This clone was seen a handful of times. The chain is built from TRBV6-1 and TRBJ2-6; D unclear. This CDR3 spans 14 amino acids. Trimming pared 0 bases from V and 4 bases from J, leaving 4 bases between. In germline, CDR1 is MNHNS, CDR2 SASEGT. The CDR3 DNA is TGTGCCAGCAGTGAAGCTCAAGGGGCCAACGTCCTGACTTTC. Residues: CASSEAQGANVLTF.

In this sample, this clone turned up a few times. The chain carries TRBV27 and TRBJ1-2, with 8 bases aligning to TRBD1. V was pared by 3 bases and J by 10 bases, with 10 bases of the junction left unmatched. The CDR3 spans 14 residues. In germline, CDR1 is MNHEY, CDR2 SMNVEV (reference sequence). The CDR3 here is CASSFLSGQVIYTF. As DNA, the CDR3 is TGTGCCAGCAGTTTTCTTTCGGGACAGGTGATCTACACCTTC.

The chain employs TRBV9 and TRBJ2-3; 7 bases are shared with TRBD2. The V and J ends lost 2 bases and 2 bases, in that order; junction bases with no gene match: 2. The germline gives CDR1 SGDLS, CDR2 YYNGEE. There are 14 residues in the CDR3. As DNA, the CDR3 is TGTGCCAGCAGCGTCCGGGGGGTCACAGATACGCAGTATTTT. This sequence encodes CASSVRGVTDTQYF.

The J gene is TRBJ1-1, the V gene TRBV28, with 7 bases matching TRBD1. V was clipped by 3 bases and J by 0 bases; unmatched bases: 1. CDR3 size: 14 residues. CDR1 and CDR2 (germline): MDHEN, SYDVKM. Here the CDR3 reads CASSLTGMNTEAFF. The CDR3 DNA reads TGTGCCAGCAGTTTGACAGGGATGAACACTGAAGCTTTCTTT.

V and J are TRBV18 and TRBJ1-2, with a possible D match to TRBD1 (5 bases). The V end was cut by 3 bases, the J end by 6 bases, with 14 bases between. The CDR3 has 14 residues. In germline, CDR1 is KGHSH, CDR2 LQKENI. CDR3: CASSPNSGGDGYTF. The DNA of the CDR3 is TGTGCCAGCTCACCGAATTCGGGGGGAGATGGCTACACCTTC.

J is TRBJ2-7 and V is TRBV6-1; 8 nucleotides match TRBD2. With V trimmed by 4 bases and J by 4 bases, 9 bases remained unmatched. This CDR3 spans 15 amino acids. Germline V gene sequence: CDR1 MNHNS, CDR2 SASEGT. CDR3 DNA: TGTGCCAGCAGTGCACACACCAGCGGGGGTTACGAGCAGTACTTC. Its protein product is CASSAHTSGGYEQYF.

The rearrangement joins TRBV7-2 to TRBJ1-1; D is possibly TRBD1 (5 bases). The CDR3 totals 14 residues. Trimming took 3 bases from V and 5 from J, leaving 13 bases between them. Germline assignment: CDR1 SGHTA and CDR2 FQGNSA. The CDR3 bases are TGTGCCAGCAGCTTGTGGGGCAGGCTAACTGAAGCTTTCTTT. Protein sequence: CASSLWGRLTEAFF.

This clone has a single count. The chain couples TRBV25-1 to TRBJ2-5; the D is unclear. This CDR3 has 12 amino acids. The germline V gene encodes CDR1 MGHDK and CDR2 SYGVNS. Trimming cost V 4 bases and J 5 bases, with 8 bases left between them. The CDR3 is CASSAPAETQYF. The CDR3 bases are TGTGCCAGCAGTGCTCCTGCGGAGACCCAGTACTTC.

The rearrangement uses TRBV11-2 and TRBJ1-1; D unclear. The CDR3 covers 13 residues. CDR1 and CDR2 (germline): SGHAT, FQNNGV. Deletions cut 5 bases from V and 8 bases from J, with 15 bases between. CDR3 in amino acids: CASSRMLGSEAFF. In DNA form, the CDR3 reads TGTGCCAGCAGCCGGATGCTAGGTTCCGAAGCTTTCTTT.

This chain's CDR3 is CASSRTGVGQPQHF. For the CDR3, the DNA is TGTGCCAGTAGTAGGACAGGGGTAGGTCAGCCCCAGCATTTT. This chain connects TRBV19 to TRBJ1-5, with TRBD1 identical over 9 bases. The CDR3 length is 14 residues. V trimming: 4 bases; J trimming: 6 bases; junction bases outside the gene matches: 4. Looked up from germline, CDR1 is LNHDA and CDR2 is SQIVND (reference sequence). Drawing the rest from reference TRBV19 and TRBJ1-5, the complete variable domain is DGGITQSPKYLFRKEGQNVTLSCEQNLNHDAMYWYRQDPGQGLRLIYYSQIVNDFQKGDIAEGYSVSREKKESFPLTVTSAQKNPTAFYLCASSRTGVGQPQHFGDGTRLSIL.

Regarding this clone: One end of the junction does not line up with germline, which may come from a read error. The genes are TRBV2 and TRBJ2-5; D might be TRBD2 (6 bases). The CDR3 runs to 16 residues. Germline values: CDR1 SNHLY, CDR2 FYNNEI. CDR3 region: CASREGGLGGQETQYF. The DNA of the CDR3 is TGTGCCAGCAGGGAAGGAGGGCTGGGTGGCCAAGAGACCCAGTACTTC. Using reference TRBV2 and TRBJ2-5 for the parts outside the CDR3, the full variable domain is EPEVTQTPSHQVTQMGQEVILRCVPISNHLYFYWYRQILGQKVEFLVSFYNNEISEKSEIFDDQFSVERPDGSNFTLKIRSTKLEDSAMYFCASREGGLGGQETQYFGPGTRLLVL.

The V call is TRBV6-5, the J call TRBJ1-2, with a weak D call TRBD1 (6 bases). Trimming stripped 5 bases from V and 6 bases from J, with 13 bases between. Germline assignment: CDR1 MNHEY and CDR2 SVGAGI. This CDR3 has 13 residues. CDR3 nucleotides: TGTGCCAGCAGTCCCAGGGGCTCTGATGGCTACACCTTC. It translates to CASSPRGSDGYTF.

The genes are TRBV15 and TRBJ1-2; 9 positions agree with TRBD1. V shed 0 bases and J 6 bases; nucleotides not matched to a gene: 5. CDR3 length: 15 amino acids. Germline V lookup: CDR1 LNHNV, CDR2 YYDKDF (reference sequence). The CDR3 DNA follows: TGTGCCACCAGCAGAGATTCGGGACAGGGAGATGGCTACACCTTC. As protein: CATSRDSGQGDGYTF. Complete variable domain (other parts from reference TRBV15 and TRBJ1-2): DAMVIQNPRYQVTQFGKPVTLSCSQTLNHNVMYWYQQKSSQAPKLLFHYYDKDFNNEADTPDNFQSRRPNTSFCFLDIRSPGLGDTAMYLCATSRDSGQGDGYTFGSGTRLTVV.